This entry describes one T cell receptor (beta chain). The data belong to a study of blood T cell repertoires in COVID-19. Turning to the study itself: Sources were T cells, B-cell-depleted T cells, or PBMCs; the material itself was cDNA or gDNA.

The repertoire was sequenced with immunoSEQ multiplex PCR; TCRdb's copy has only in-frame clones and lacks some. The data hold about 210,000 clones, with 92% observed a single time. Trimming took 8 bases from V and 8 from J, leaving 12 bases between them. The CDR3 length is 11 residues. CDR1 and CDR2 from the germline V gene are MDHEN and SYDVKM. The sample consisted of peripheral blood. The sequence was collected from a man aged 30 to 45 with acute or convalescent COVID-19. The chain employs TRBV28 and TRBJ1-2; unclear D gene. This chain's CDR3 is CASRLPGGYTF. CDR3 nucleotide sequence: TGTGCCAGCCGTCTCCCCGGGGGCTACACCTTC.